This TCR beta chain stems from a study of shared clonotypes between healthy human individuals. Study details: Donors were a couple of women and a few men aged 18 to 49.

Study-wide points: Sharing across four donors was highest in naive CD4 (roughly 5%) and lowest in memory CD8 (about 0.4%). Sampling was confined to blood; repertoires within tissues likely differ. Rarefaction exposed incomplete sorted-subset sequencing despite large depth.

On this clone itself: No antigen is known for it.

Germline assignment: CDR1 LNHNV and CDR2 YYDKDF (reference sequence). This CDR3 has 16 residues. V lost 1 base and J lost 5, with 17 bases in between. Generated by immunoSEQ multiplex PCR, the TCRdb table keeps only in-frame clones and is missing some. Here the sample spans roughly 2.2 million clones, approximately 93% being singletons. The sample was naive CD4+ T cells from PBMCs. The subset: CD45RA+ positively selected. The rearrangement uses TRBV15 and TRBJ2-5; no clear D gene. This TCR was recovered from a man in his late teens or twenties in good health. Some clones in this sample may be carry-over from other donors' samples. The CDR3 is CATSRGDRSPVETQYF. The CDR3, as DNA: TGTGCCACCAGCAGAGGGGATAGGAGCCCTGTTGAGACCCAGTACTTC.